This TCR beta chain stems from a study of tumor-infiltrating lymphocytes in primary liver carcinoma. Study-level information: The cohort consisted of patients whose primary liver carcinoma was surgically resected. Tumors were staged T1-T3 N0M0 and measured about 4 to 11 cm across.

Note on this clonotype: The antigen is undetermined. The junction departs from germline at one end; a sequencing error may be responsible.

Alongside blood RNA obtained from unsorted whole blood, germline DNA was also extracted. Findings of the study overall: Researchers found tumor-adjacent and tumor-blood pairs overlapped less than tumor region pairs.

Using a constant-region primer together with ProtoScript II reverse transcriptase, TCR beta cDNA was made from 500 ng of total RNA. Modified slightly, ARM-PCR produced TCR beta libraries over three nested multiplex PCR rounds. A single record per CDR3 protein comes from TCRdb applying MiXCR to the multiplex PCR reads. The sample has 180,000 or so distinct CDR3 sequences; roughly three fifths are singletons. Source material: peripheral blood. This receptor was identified in a man in his forties with primary liver carcinoma and hepatitis B virus infection.

The CDR3 sequence is CASSFSLPALNTEAFF. CDR3 DNA sequence: TGTGCCAGCAGCTTTTCGTTACCAGCCTTGAACACTGAAGCTTTTTTT. The gene calls are TRBV11-2 and TRBJ1-1, with D unclear. CDR1 is SGHAT, CDR2 FQNNGV, per germline. The CDR3 is 16 amino acids.